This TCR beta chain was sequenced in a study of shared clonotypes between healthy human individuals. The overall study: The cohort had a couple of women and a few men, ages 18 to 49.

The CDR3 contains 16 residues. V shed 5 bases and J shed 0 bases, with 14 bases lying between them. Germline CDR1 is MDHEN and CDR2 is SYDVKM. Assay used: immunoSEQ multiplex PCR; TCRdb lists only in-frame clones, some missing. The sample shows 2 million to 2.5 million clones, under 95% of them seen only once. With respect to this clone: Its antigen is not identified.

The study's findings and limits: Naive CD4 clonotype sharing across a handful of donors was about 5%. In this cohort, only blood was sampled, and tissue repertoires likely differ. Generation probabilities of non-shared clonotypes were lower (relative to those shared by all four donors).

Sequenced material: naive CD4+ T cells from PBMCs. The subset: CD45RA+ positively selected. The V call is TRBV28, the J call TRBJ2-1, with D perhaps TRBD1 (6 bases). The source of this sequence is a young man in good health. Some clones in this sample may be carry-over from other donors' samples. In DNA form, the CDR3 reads TGTGCCAGCAGTGAGGTGGGGGCTAGCTCCTACAATGAGCAGTTCTTC. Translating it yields CASSEVGASSYNEQFF.